This record concerns one TCR beta chain sequence. The antigen remains unidentified. The germline V and J ends were trimmed by 4 bases and 1 base, with 12 bases remaining between them. Germline CDR1 SGHKS, CDR2 YYEKEE (reference sequence). This CDR3 has 14 residues. This specimen belongs to a study of T cells in Graves' hyperthyroidism and ophthalmopathy. Uncontrolled infection, other autoimmune disease, pregnancy and lactation each barred patients from inclusion. Diagnoses rested on clinical symptoms, serum thyroxine and TRAb, thyroid ultrasound and orbital computed tomography. Study-level points and caveats: Expanded thyroid clonotypes (above 0.001) were mostly also found in blood.

RNA transcripts yielded amplified TCR beta CDR3 regions. Initially, a first-round RT-PCR of the TCR CDR3 employed the HTBI primer set. TCRdb reanalysed the multiplex PCR reads using MiXCR and keeps one entry per CDR3 protein. This table has about 520,000 distinct CDR3 sequences, less than 25% appearing once. The source of this sequence is a man aged 18 to 29 with Graves' hyperthyroidism. Sequenced material: blood. V and J are TRBV5-5 and TRBJ2-7; possible D gene TRBD2, 6 bases. DNA of the CDR3: TGTGCCAGCAGCGCAGGGACTCCATCCTACGAGCAGTACTTC. Amino acid sequence: CASSAGTPSYEQYF.